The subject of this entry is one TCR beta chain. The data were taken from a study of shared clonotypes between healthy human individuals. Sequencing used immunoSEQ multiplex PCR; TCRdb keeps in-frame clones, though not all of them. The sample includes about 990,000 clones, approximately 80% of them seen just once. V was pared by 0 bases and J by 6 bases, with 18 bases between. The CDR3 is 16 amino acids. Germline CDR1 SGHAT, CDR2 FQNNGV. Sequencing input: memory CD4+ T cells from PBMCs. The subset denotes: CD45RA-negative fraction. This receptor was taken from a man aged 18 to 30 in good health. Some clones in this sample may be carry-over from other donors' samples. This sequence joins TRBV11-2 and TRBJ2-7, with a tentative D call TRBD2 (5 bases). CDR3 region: CASSLDMGVYPREQYF. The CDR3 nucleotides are TGTGCCAGCAGCTTAGATATGGGAGTCTACCCCCGCGAGCAGTACTTC.